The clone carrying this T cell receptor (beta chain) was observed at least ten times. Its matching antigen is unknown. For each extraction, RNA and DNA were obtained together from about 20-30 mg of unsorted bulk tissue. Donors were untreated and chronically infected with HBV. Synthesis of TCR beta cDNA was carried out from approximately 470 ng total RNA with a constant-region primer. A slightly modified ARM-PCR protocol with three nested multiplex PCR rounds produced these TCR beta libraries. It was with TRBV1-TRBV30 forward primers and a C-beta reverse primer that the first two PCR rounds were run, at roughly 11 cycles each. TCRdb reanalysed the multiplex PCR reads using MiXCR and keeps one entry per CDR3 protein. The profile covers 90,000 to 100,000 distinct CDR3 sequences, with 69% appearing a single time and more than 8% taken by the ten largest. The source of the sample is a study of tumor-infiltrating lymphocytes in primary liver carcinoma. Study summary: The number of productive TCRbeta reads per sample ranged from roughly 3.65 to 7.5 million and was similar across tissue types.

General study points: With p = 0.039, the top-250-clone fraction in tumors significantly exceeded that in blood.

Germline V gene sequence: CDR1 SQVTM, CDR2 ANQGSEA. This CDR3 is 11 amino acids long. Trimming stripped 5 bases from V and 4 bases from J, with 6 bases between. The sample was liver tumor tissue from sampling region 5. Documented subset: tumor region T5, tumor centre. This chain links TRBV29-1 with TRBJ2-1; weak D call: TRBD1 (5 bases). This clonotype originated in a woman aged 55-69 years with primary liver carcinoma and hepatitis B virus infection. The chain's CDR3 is CSVNRYNEQFF. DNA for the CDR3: TGCAGCGTTAACAGGTACAATGAGCAGTTCTTC.